The clone carrying this T cell receptor beta chain came up a few times. Its cognate antigen is unknown. Trimming took off 7 bases at V and 8 bases at J, with 20 bases between the two ends. This CDR3 comprises 13 residues. The V gene's germline CDR1 is SQVTM and CDR2 ANQGSEA. The sample originates from a study of cytomegalovirus exposure and HLA in healthy donors. Study-wide results and caveats: Prior analysis indicated that the majority of TCR beta V segments exhibited productivity approximately 90% or approximately 30% of the time.

The PCR was carried out with 60 Vbeta primers and 13 Jbeta primers. Sequencing used immunoSEQ multiplex PCR; TCRdb keeps in-frame clones, though not all of them. The data hold about 150,000 clones, with roughly 9.6% observed a single time. Material: PBMCs. The V gene is TRBV29-1, the J gene TRBJ1-2; no reliable D call. This clonotype originated in a woman aged 40 to 50 in good health and CMV-seropositive. The CDR3 nucleotides read TGCAGCGCCCGACCCTTGGGCCCCCAAGGCTACACCTTC. It translates to CSARPLGPQGYTF.